Each of the 30 T cell receptor beta chains below was sequenced from the same sample in a study of blood T cells in healthy people across ages. Combining a sample-barcoded 5' primer with a J-beta primer mix, a second PCR ran for about 7 to 12 cycles. Via MiXCR, TCRdb re-called the 5' RACE reads, giving one row per CDR3 protein. Of over 700,000 distinct CDR3 sequences listed, around a quarter are singletons. The same data also went into a second study, on T cells of mothers and their children.

Sequencing used blood. The receptors originated from a boy aged 5 to 17 in good health.

V gene TRBV6-1 combines with J gene TRBJ2-7; maybe TRBD1 (5 bases). The germline V gene encodes CDR1 MNHNS and CDR2 SASEGT. Trimming took off 3 bases at V and 12 bases at J, with 15 bases between the two ends. The CDR3 spans 12 residues. Written as DNA, the CDR3 is TGTGCCAGCAGTGATGGTAGGCCAGGGCGGTACTTC. This encodes CASSDGRPGRYF.

The rearrangement uses TRBV5-1 and TRBJ2-7; a possible D gene is TRBD2 (6 bases). CDR1 and CDR2 (germline): SGHRS, YFSETQ. V dropped 1 base and J dropped 3 bases, with 14 bases sitting between them. The CDR3 is 15 residues long. CDR3 region: CASSLWRGSGYEQYF. The DNA of the CDR3 is TGCGCCAGCAGCTTGTGGAGGGGATCGGGCTACGAGCAGTACTTC.

This clonotype was counted between two and nine times. The V and J genes are TRBV29-1 and TRBJ2-3, with 7 nucleotides matching TRBD2. CDR1 is SQVTM, CDR2 ANQGSEA, per germline. The CDR3 has 15 amino acids. V dropped 3 bases and J dropped 2; count of bases not matched to a gene: 8. The CDR3 here is CSVEGGERITDTQYF. Written as DNA, the CDR3 is TGCAGCGTTGAGGGGGGGGAGAGGATCACAGATACGCAGTATTTT.

This clonotype has just a few counts. V is TRBV10-3 and J is TRBJ2-1; no firm D call. From germline, CDR1 is ENHRY and CDR2 SYGVKD. Trimming left V 0 bases short and J 8 bases short, with 11 bases between. The CDR3 totals 14 residues. The CDR3 nucleotides read TGTGCCATCAGTGAGTCGCAAGGAATCGATGAGCAGTTCTTC. It specifies CAISESQGIDEQFF.

This clonotype showed up just a few times. The chain carries TRBV4-2 and TRBJ1-6; no clear D. V gave up 0 bases and J gave up 6 bases, with 6 bases separating them. Germline values: CDR1 LGHNA, CDR2 YNFKEQ. The CDR3 runs to 14 residues. The CDR3 is CASSQEGLNSPLHF. CDR3 coding DNA: TGTGCCAGCAGCCAAGAAGGGCTTAATTCACCCCTCCACTTT.

This clonotype was counted a few times. The rearrangement joins TRBV5-4 to TRBJ2-3; the D is unclear. There are 14 residues in the CDR3. CDR1 is SGHNT and CDR2 is YYREEE in the germline V gene (reference sequence). Trimming took off 0 bases at V and 0 bases at J, with 5 bases between the two ends. CDR3 region: CASSLVTSTDTQYF. CDR3 in DNA: TGTGCCAGCAGCTTGGTTACGAGCACAGATACGCAGTATTTT.

This clonotype was counted between two and nine times. This sequence joins TRBV20-1 and TRBJ2-3; D gene unclear. Germline V gene data show CDR1 as DFQATT and CDR2 as SNEGSKA (reference sequence). CDR3 length: 12 amino acids. The V and J ends lost 2 bases and 6 bases respectively, with 9 bases between them. CDR3 region: CSARLGWDTQYF. The CDR3 coding sequence is TGCAGTGCTAGACTGGGATGGGATACGCAGTATTTT.

This clonotype was counted only a few times. The V and J genes are TRBV2 and TRBJ2-5; unclear D gene. The ends were cut back, 0 bases at V and 1 base at J, with 9 bases in the middle. The CDR3 consists of 15 residues. Germline CDR1 is SNHLY and CDR2 is FYNNEI. CDR3 DNA: TGTGCCAGCAGTGAAGCGGGATGGATCCAAGAGACCCAGTACTTC. Encoded protein: CASSEAGWIQETQYF.

The J gene is TRBJ2-1, the V gene TRBV5-1; D gene unclear. CDR1 is SGHRS, CDR2 YFSETQ, per germline. Trimming cost V 2 bases and J 10 bases, with 10 bases left between them. CDR3 length: 12 residues. The CDR3, as DNA: TGCGCCAGCAGCTTAAGCGAAAGGGAGCAGTTCTTC. Translation gives CASSLSEREQFF.

V usage is TRBV12-3 or TRBV12-4 and J usage is TRBJ2-2; 10 bases agree with TRBD2. V lost 6 bases to trimming and J lost 2 bases; unmatched junction nucleotides: 9. The CDR3 covers 17 residues. The CDR3 DNA reads as TGTGCCAGCAGCTATAGCGGGGGGACCAAAAACACCGGGGAGCTGTTTTTT. Translation gives CASSYSGGTKNTGELFF.

About this clonotype: One base away lies a much larger clone, so this may be a sequencing read error. This sequence joins TRBV20-1 and TRBJ2-1, with 15 nucleotides matching TRBD2. The ends lost 6 bases at V and 8 bases at J; junction bases unmatched: 8. The CDR3 is 15 amino acids. CDR1 is DFQATT, CDR2 SNEGSKA, per germline (reference sequence). The CDR3 nucleotides read TGCAGTGCCCCGGGACTAGCGGGAGGTAGGGATGAGCAGTTCTTC. This codes for CSAPGLAGGRDEQFF.

This clonotype appeared a few times. This sequence joins TRBV6-2 or TRBV6-3 and TRBJ2-1; D tentatively reads TRBD1 or TRBD2 (5 bases each). V was clipped by 7 bases and J by 8 bases, with 24 bases between them. This CDR3 region has 16 residues. CDR1 is MNHEY and CDR2 is SVGEGT in the germline V gene. The CDR3 nucleotides are TGTGCCAGCATCTTAAAACCGGGACCACTCTCCCATGAGCAGTTCTTC. Protein: CASILKPGPLSHEQFF.

In its sample, this clonotype was seen a few times. The chain employs TRBV7-2 and TRBJ2-2; D uncertain. Between the trimmed V and J ends, which lost 1 base and 3 bases, there was a span of 6 bases. CDR3 length: 14 amino acids. Looked up from germline, CDR1 is SGHTA and CDR2 is FQGNSA. Written as DNA, the CDR3 is TGTGCCAGCAGCTTAGTTAGTGACACCGGGGAGCTGTTTTTT. Translating it yields CASSLVSDTGELFF.

This clonotype was seen only a few times. The chain links TRBV7-2 to TRBJ2-7, with 9 bases matching TRBD1. The CDR3 extends over 15 amino acids. Germline V gene data show CDR1 as SGHTA and CDR2 as FQGNSA. The J segment lost 4 bases and the V segment lost 1 base, leaving 5 bases of the junction unmatched. This CDR3 is CASSLVGTGPYEQYF. The CDR3 DNA is TGTGCCAGCAGCTTAGTTGGGACAGGGCCTTACGAGCAGTACTTC.

This clonotype was counted only a few times. The rearrangement joins TRBV27 to TRBJ2-7, with no clear D. The germline V and J ends were trimmed by 2 bases and 7 bases, with 12 bases remaining between them. CDR1 is MNHEY, CDR2 SMNVEV, per germline (reference sequence). The CDR3 is made up of 13 amino acids. The CDR3 nucleotides read TGTGCCAGCAGTTTAGGCAGGACGCAGGAGCAGTACTTC. Amino acid sequence: CASSLGRTQEQYF.

The table lists this clonotype with a few counts. CDR3 sequence: CAISEKDYEQYF. The DNA for the CDR3 is TGTGCCATCAGTGAAAAGGACTACGAGCAGTACTTC. The V gene is TRBV10-3, the J gene TRBJ2-5; D call uncertain. The tail of the sequence fits TRBJ2-7 better, so the J call may be wrong. Germline values: CDR1 ENHRY, CDR2 SYGVKD. The CDR3 has 12 residues.

This clonotype was seen a handful of times. This chain connects TRBV11-1 to TRBJ1-1; the match to TRBD1 covers 10 bases. J lost 5 bases, V lost 4 bases, and 10 bases had no gene match. The CDR3 runs to 16 residues. Germline V CDR1 and CDR2: SGHAT, FQDESV (reference sequence). CDR3 sequence (DNA): TGTGCCAGCAGCTCGTTCGGGGACAGGGGTTTTACTGAAGCTTTCTTT. Translation gives CASSSFGDRGFTEAFF.

The chain has TRBV11-2 and TRBJ2-4; either TRBD1 or TRBD2 may supply D (5 bases each). Trimming stripped 5 bases from V and 11 bases from J, with 16 bases between. The CDR3 extends over 13 amino acids. CDR1 is SGHAT and CDR2 is FQNNGV in the germline V gene. This CDR3 is CASSPGTSPFQYF. The CDR3 nucleotides read TGTGCCAGCAGCCCCGGGACCTCCCCATTTCAGTACTTC.

This clonotype showed up just a few times. The V and J genes are TRBV7-8 and TRBJ2-7; perhaps TRBD2 as D (5 bases). Germline loops: CDR1 SGHVS, CDR2 FQNEAQ. The CDR3 has 14 residues. The ends were cut back, 3 bases at V and 3 bases at J, with 12 bases in the middle. CDR3 protein: CASSFYTADYEQYF. CDR3 sequence (DNA): TGTGCCAGCAGCTTTTACACAGCGGACTACGAGCAGTACTTC.

This clonotype has at least ten counts. V gene TRBV20-1 combines with J gene TRBJ2-3, with TRBD1 as a possible D gene (5 bases). CDR3 length: 12 amino acids. The ends were cut back, 4 bases at V and 1 base at J, with 6 bases in the middle. The germline V gene has CDR1 DFQATT and CDR2 SNEGSKA (reference sequence). The CDR3 protein is CSATTGTDTQYF. The CDR3 nucleotides are TGCAGTGCTACGACAGGCACAGATACGCAGTATTTT.

This clonotype was seen a handful of times. CDR3 residues: CASSFGGSTGELFF. CDR3 in DNA: TGTGCCAGCAGTTTCGGGGGTAGCACCGGGGAGCTGTTTTTT. V and J are TRBV27 and TRBJ2-2, with D possibly TRBD2 on 6 matching bases. CDR1 is MNHEY and CDR2 is SMNVEV in the germline V gene (reference sequence). There are 14 residues in the CDR3. V was clipped by 3 bases and J by 4 bases, with 9 bases between them.

This clonotype showed up just a few times. This rearrangement joins TRBV2 to TRBJ2-5; the D is unclear. This CDR3 is built from 11 residues. Trimming took 8 bases from V and 7 from J, leaving 11 bases between them. Germline CDR1 and CDR2: SNHLY and FYNNEI. The CDR3 region has the DNA TGTGCCAGCCTCCAGGCGTGGACCCAGTACTTC. Its protein is CASLQAWTQYF. Drawing the rest from reference TRBV2 and TRBJ2-5, the complete variable domain is EPEVTQTPSHQVTQMGQEVILRCVPISNHLYFYWYRQILGQKVEFLVSFYNNEISEKSEIFDDQFSVERPDGSNFTLKIRSTKLEDSAMYFCASLQAWTQYFGPGTRLLVL.

The V call is TRBV29-1, the J call TRBJ2-3; 12 nucleotides align to TRBD2. Germline CDR1 SQVTM, CDR2 ANQGSEA. The CDR3 spans 16 residues. Trimming took 4 bases from V and 5 from J; bases not matched to a gene: 10. The CDR3 DNA is TGCAGCGTTGTAATCCCACGACTAGCGGGGGAAGATACGCAGTATTTT. Protein: CSVVIPRLAGEDTQYF.

The chain is built from TRBV7-3 and TRBJ2-5, with 9 nucleotides matching TRBD1. CDR3 length equals 15 residues. Trimming took 5 bases from V and 5 from J; bases not matched to a gene: 9. Germline V gene lookup returns CDR1 SGHTA and CDR2 FQGTGA. The CDR3 region is CASSARTGVGETQYF. The CDR3 DNA sequence: TGTGCCAGCAGCGCACGGACAGGGGTGGGGGAGACCCAGTACTTC.

In its sample, this clonotype was seen a few times. The rearrangement joins TRBV24-1 to TRBJ2-2; D unclear. Trimming removed 4 bases at V and 1 base at J, with 6 bases between. CDR1 and CDR2 from the germline V gene are KGHDR and SFDVKD. This CDR3 has 14 amino acids. The CDR3: CATSDLRNTGELFF. The CDR3 bases are TGTGCCACCAGTGACCTCAGGAACACCGGGGAGCTGTTTTTT.

V is TRBV12-2 and J is TRBJ2-7; the table's D call, TRBD1, was not checked against the DNA. TRBV12-2 is flagged as a pseudogene. This CDR3 region has 16 residues. CDR3 residues: CASRPVTGQGPYEQYF. In DNA form, the CDR3 reads TGTGCAAGTCGCCCCGTTACGGGACAGGGGCCCTACGAGCAGTACTTC.

V usage is TRBV15 and J usage is TRBJ1-1; the D is unclear. CDR1 is LNHNV, CDR2 YYDKDF, per germline (reference sequence). This CDR3 has 15 amino acids. The V gene lost 0 bases and the J gene lost 1 base, with 9 bases spanning the gap. The CDR3: CATSRDLGENTEAFF. As DNA, the CDR3 is TGTGCCACCAGCAGAGATTTAGGAGAGAACACTGAAGCTTTCTTT. Combining the CDR3 with reference TRBV15 and TRBJ1-1 gives the whole variable domain DAMVIQNPRYQVTQFGKPVTLSCSQTLNHNVMYWYQQKSSQAPKLLFHYYDKDFNNEADTPDNFQSRRPNTSFCFLDIRSPGLGDTAMYLCATSRDLGENTEAFFGQGTRLTVV.

J is TRBJ2-3 and V is TRBV11-2; D is unclear. CDR3 length: 13 amino acids. Germline loops: CDR1 SGHAT, CDR2 FQNNGV. V gave up 2 bases and J gave up 7 bases, with 10 bases separating them. The CDR3, as DNA: TGTGCCAGCAGCTTATTGACGTCCAATACGCAGTATTTT. Protein: CASSLLTSNTQYF.

This clonotype was counted once. The rearrangement uses TRBV7-9 and TRBJ2-2; D may be TRBD2 (7 bases). Germline CDR1 is SEHNR and CDR2 is FQNEAQ (reference sequence). The CDR3 is 15 amino acids. V shed 10 bases and J shed 8 bases, with 23 bases lying between them. The CDR3 nucleotides are TGTGCCACCAGGGGACGGGAGGAACCGACTGGGGAGCTGTTTTTT. Translating it yields CATRGREEPTGELFF.

CDR3 sequence: CASSPSWEISYEQYF. DNA of the CDR3: TGTGCCAGCAGCCCCTCTTGGGAAATCTCCTACGAGCAGTACTTC. V is TRBV2 and J is TRBJ2-5; D not certain. TRBJ2-7 explains the end of the DNA better; the J call may be wrong. CDR3 length: 15 amino acids. The V gene's germline CDR1 is SNHLY and CDR2 FYNNEI.